A selection of T cell receptor beta chains follows, all from one sample in a study of beta chain features in type 1 diabetes. Here immunoSEQ multiplex PCR was the method, and the copy in TCRdb shows in-frame clones only, minus some. The repertoire holds fewer than 45,000 clones, with around 63% as singletons. Sequencing was performed on Tregs from blood. The receptor set was obtained from a man aged 25 to 40 with type 1 diabetes. Some clones in this sample may be carry-over from other donors' samples. CDR3s include the opening cysteine and the closing phenylalanine or tryptophan. The order of the fields is D gene, clone size, J gene, V gene, CDR3 protein, CDR3 DNA. D genes are given only for firm matches. Rows give clone size only sometimes, using once, few, many, or a class for an expanded clone.

d_call: .
clone_size: few
j_call: TRBJ2-1
v_call: TRBV5-1
cdr3_aa: CASSLAVSGAGDSEQFF
cdr3_nt: TGCGCCAGCAGCTTGGCCGTTTCTGGGGCAGGGGATAGTGAGCAGTTCTTC

d_call: .
clone_size: once
j_call: TRBJ1-5
v_call: TRBV6-1
cdr3_aa: CAISSGGGQPQHF
cdr3_nt: TGTGCCATAAGCTCGGGGGGAGGCCAGCCCCAGCATTTT

d_call: TRBD1
clone_size: .
j_call: TRBJ1-5
v_call: TRBV5-1
cdr3_aa: CASSFRGLMEPQHF
cdr3_nt: TGCGCCAGCAGCTTCAGGGGGCTTATGGAGCCCCAGCATTTT

d_call: .
clone_size: .
j_call: TRBJ2-3
v_call: TRBV6-5
cdr3_aa: CASSAAGDTQYF
cdr3_nt: TGTGCCAGCAGTGCGGCCGGGGATACGCAGTATTTT

d_call: .
clone_size: .
j_call: TRBJ2-1
v_call: TRBV7-9
cdr3_aa: CASGGVAYNYNEQFF
cdr3_nt: TGTGCCAGCGGAGGGGTGGCCTACAATTACAATGAGCAGTTCTTC

d_call: TRBD2
clone_size: .
j_call: TRBJ2-7
v_call: TRBV27
cdr3_aa: CASRLGGTSGYEQYF
cdr3_nt: TGTGCCAGCAGGCTAGGGGGGACTAGCGGCTACGAGCAGTACTTC

d_call: .
clone_size: .
j_call: TRBJ1-5
v_call: TRBV19
cdr3_aa: CASSLQAQGHNQPQHF
cdr3_nt: TGTGCCAGTAGTCTCCAGGCCCAGGGACACAATCAGCCCCAGCATTTT

d_call: TRBD2
clone_size: .
j_call: TRBJ2-3
v_call: TRBV5-1
cdr3_aa: CASSRTSGGNTDTQYF
cdr3_nt: TGCGCCAGCTCCCGGACTAGCGGGGGGAACACAGATACGCAGTATTTT

d_call: TRBD2
clone_size: .
j_call: TRBJ2-1
v_call: TRBV2
cdr3_aa: CASGTSGRYNEQFF
cdr3_nt: TGTGCCAGCGGGACTAGCGGGCGGTACAATGAGCAGTTCTTC

d_call: .
clone_size: .
j_call: TRBJ2-2
v_call: TRBV19
cdr3_aa: CASSISRVNTGELFF
cdr3_nt: TGTGCCAGTAGTATCAGCAGGGTTAACACCGGGGAGCTGTTTTTT

d_call: TRBD2
clone_size: .
j_call: TRBJ2-3
v_call: TRBV10-3
cdr3_aa: CAISGLAGGTDTQYF
cdr3_nt: TGTGCCATCAGTGGACTAGCGGGGGGCACAGATACGCAGTATTTT

d_call: .
clone_size: .
j_call: TRBJ1-1
v_call: TRBV25-1
cdr3_aa: CASGRGNTEAFF
cdr3_nt: TGTGCCAGCGGTAGAGGGAACACTGAAGCTTTCTTT

d_call: TRBD2
clone_size: .
j_call: TRBJ2-1
v_call: TRBV19
cdr3_aa: CASSTRLAGADEQFF
cdr3_nt: TGTGCCAGTAGTACGAGACTAGCGGGGGCGGATGAGCAGTTCTTC

d_call: .
clone_size: .
j_call: TRBJ2-2
v_call: TRBV5-1
cdr3_aa: CASSLTTGTNTGELFF
cdr3_nt: TGCGCCAGCAGCTTGACAACCGGGACTAACACCGGGGAGCTGTTTTTT

d_call: .
clone_size: few
j_call: TRBJ2-5
v_call: TRBV25-1
cdr3_aa: CASSRLSMGETQYF
cdr3_nt: TGTGCCAGCAGTAGACTATCAATGGGCGAGACCCAGTACTTC

d_call: .
clone_size: .
j_call: TRBJ1-2
v_call: TRBV18
cdr3_aa: CASSPSGNGYTF
cdr3_nt: TGTGCCAGCTCACCGTCAGGGAATGGCTACACCTTC